This T cell receptor beta chain was found in a study of shared T cell receptors in the human thymus. Sequenced by immunoSEQ multiplex PCR; TCRdb stores in-frame clones only, minus some. The top ten clones hold roughly 0.02% of a sample with about 380,000 clones, around 95% of them seen once. CDR3 length: 17 residues. In germline, CDR1 is LNHDA, CDR2 SQIVND (reference sequence). Deletions cut 2 bases from V and 2 bases from J, with 16 bases between. Sequencing input: thymocytes. The V gene is TRBV19, the J gene TRBJ1-5; tentatively, D is TRBD1 (6 bases). This TCR came from a human donor. CDR3 DNA sequence: TGTGCCAGTAGTATATCCCGCGGAAAGGGGGGCAATCAGCCCCAGCATTTT. Protein product: CASSISRGKGGNQPQHF.